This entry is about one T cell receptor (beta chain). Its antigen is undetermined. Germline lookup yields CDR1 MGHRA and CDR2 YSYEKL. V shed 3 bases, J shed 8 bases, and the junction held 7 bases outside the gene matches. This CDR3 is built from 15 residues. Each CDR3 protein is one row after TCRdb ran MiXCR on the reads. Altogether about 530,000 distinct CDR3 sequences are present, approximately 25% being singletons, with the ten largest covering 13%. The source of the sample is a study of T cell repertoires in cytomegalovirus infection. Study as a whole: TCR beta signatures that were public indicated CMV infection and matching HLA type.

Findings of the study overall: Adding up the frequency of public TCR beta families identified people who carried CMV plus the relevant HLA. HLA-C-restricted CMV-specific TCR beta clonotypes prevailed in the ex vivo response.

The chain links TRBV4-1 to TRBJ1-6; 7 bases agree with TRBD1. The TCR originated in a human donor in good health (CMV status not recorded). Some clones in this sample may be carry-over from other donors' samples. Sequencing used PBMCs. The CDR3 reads CASSQETGRDSPLHF. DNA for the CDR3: TGCGCCAGCAGCCAGGAGACAGGGAGGGATTCACCCCTCCACTTT.